A selection of T cell receptor beta chains follows, all from one sample in a study of cytomegalovirus exposure and HLA in healthy donors. Sequencing was performed with immunoSEQ multiplex PCR; in TCRdb, only in-frame clones are kept and a portion is missing. This table has 90,000 to 150,000 clones, more than 75% appearing once. Sequences were obtained from PBMCs. Source of these receptors: a woman under 30 in good health and CMV-seropositive. CDR3s leave out the opening cysteine and the closing phenylalanine or tryptophan.

TRBV30 AWRPGTTNEKLF
TRBV25-1 ASQSSPERTRGEQF
TRBV5-1 ASSVQGPADTEAF
TRBV30 AWRGRREAQPQH
TRBV19 ASSISGFEELF
TRBV7-3 ASSSLRGIHNEQF
TRBV11-2 ASSPAGNLLY
TRBV6-5 ASSYPGGYEQY
TRBV5-1 ASSLRGGANQPQH
TRBV19 ASSTPGGRNTGELF
TRBV7-8 ASSLNGAGGPETQY
TRBV6-1 ASSEVGGGGYEQY
TRBV5-5 ASSLEGGSNQPQH
TRBV18 ASSPTGSHHQH
TRBV6-5 ASSYDAGSEGYT
TRBV30 AWSRSGGRDTQY
TRBV10-3 AISETGAEETQY
TRBV9 ASSVGPGGRHTEAF
TRBV11-2 ASSNGGPYAMNTEAF
TRBV27 ASSMTGTGVQPQH
TRBV7-8 ASSLFPEGRNQPQH
TRBV2 ASRPPGQPQY
TRBV5-6 ASSLDRDEQF
TRBV19 ASSIGTASQMNTEAF
TRBV7-9 ASSFPGTGESMNTEAF
TRBV11-1 ASSSRAGDQETQY
TRBV6-1 ASSDPGTGVNTIY
TRBV5-1 ASSRGLNRYTDTQY
TRBV5-6 ASSFPQGSDEKLF
TRBV18 ASSLSRTSGGTDTQY
TRBV2 ASRPTVTGGTEAF
TRBV5-1 ASSSYRGRNYGYT
TRBV30 AWSREDYGYT
TRBV27 ASSLQGAKTEAF
TRBV2 ASSWQGALYEQY
TRBV13 ASSGGQGASTEAF
TRBV9 ASSPPRGVHT
TRBV5-1 ASSLAGQNIQY
TRBV6-5 ASSLGGPPLH
TRBV27 ASSLGPGGNEQF
TRBV19 ASSMGQPPNYGYT
TRBV2 ASSEGQGYT
TRBV25-1 ASSRDNTQY
TRBV9 ASSDPPTDNTDTQY
TRBV28 ASSFLTGNQPQH
TRBV20-1 SARRDRGQH
TRBV9 ASSVDPGGPYEQY